The clone carrying this TCR beta chain was picked up many times. The data were taken from a study of beta chain features in type 1 diabetes. Reverse transcribing all isolated RNA meant expressed TCRB transcripts were sequenced. Here immunoSEQ multiplex PCR was the method, and the copy in TCRdb shows in-frame clones only, minus some. The table lists about 210,000 clones, roughly a tenth of them singletons, with 1% to 1.5% in the top ten. CDR3 length: 11 residues. V gave up 7 bases and J gave up 4 bases, with 5 bases separating them. Germline lookup yields CDR1 SNHLY and CDR2 FYNNEI. This sequence was found in a young man in good health. The sample was central memory CD4+ T cells from blood. The J gene is TRBJ2-1, the V gene TRBV2; no reliable D call. CDR3 DNA sequence: TGTGCCAGCATTAGGTACAATGAGCAGTTCTTC. It codes for CASIRYNEQFF.